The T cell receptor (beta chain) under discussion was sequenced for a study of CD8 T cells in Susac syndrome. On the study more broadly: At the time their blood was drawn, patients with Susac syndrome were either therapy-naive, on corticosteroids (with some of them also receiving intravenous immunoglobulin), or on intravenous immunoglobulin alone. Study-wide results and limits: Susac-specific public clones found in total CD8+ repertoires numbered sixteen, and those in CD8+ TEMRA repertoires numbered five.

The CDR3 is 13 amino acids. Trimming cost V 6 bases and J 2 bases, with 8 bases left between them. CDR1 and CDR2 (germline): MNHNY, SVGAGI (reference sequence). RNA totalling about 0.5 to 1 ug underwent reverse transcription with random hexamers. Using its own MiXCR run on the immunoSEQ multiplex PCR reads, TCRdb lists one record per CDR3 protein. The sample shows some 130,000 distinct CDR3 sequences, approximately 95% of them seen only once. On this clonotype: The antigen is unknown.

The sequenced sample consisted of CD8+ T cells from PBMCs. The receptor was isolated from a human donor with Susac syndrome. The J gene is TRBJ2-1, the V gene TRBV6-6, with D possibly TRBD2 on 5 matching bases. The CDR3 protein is CASRSGAYNEQFF. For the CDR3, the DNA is TGTGCCAGCAGGTCCGGGGCCTACAATGAGCAGTTCTTC.